This T cell receptor (beta chain) appears in the sequencing data of a study of blood T cell repertoires in COVID-19. Study-level background: From the United States, Italy and Spain came samples of acute and convalescent COVID-19. The cDNA or gDNA used as material had been derived from T cells, B-cell-depleted T cells, or PBMCs.

Original handling: Amplifying reference gene primers gave estimates of nucleated cell counts. Libraries were prepared by immunoSEQ multiplex PCR; TCRdb keeps only in-frame clonotypes and omits some of them. That table furnishes V, J and clone size, whereas the DNA furnished D and trimming. The table records tens of thousands of clones, around 80% of them present only once. V shed 2 bases and J 5 bases; nucleotides not matched to a gene: 6. Per germline, CDR1 MNHNS and CDR2 SASEGT. The CDR3 is 15 residues long. There are a few counts of this clone. The TCR originated in a man older than 75 with active or convalescent COVID-19. The sequenced sample consisted of peripheral blood. The chain recombines TRBV6-1 with TRBJ2-1; TRBD1 aligns across 7 bases. The CDR3 DNA reads as TGTGCCAGCAGTGAATGGGACAGCGTAAACAATGAGCAGTTCTTC. Residues: CASSEWDSVNNEQFF.